The 17 T cell receptor beta chains given below trace back to one sample, sequenced in a study of post-analysis software for immune sequencing data. Whole-study findings and limits: About five TRBV segments were more frequent in patients than controls; TRBV5-6, TRBV5-1 and TRBV20-1 belonged to this group.

Researchers reported that TCR beta cDNA libraries carried unique molecular identifiers. TCRdb used MiXCR to reprocess the PCR reads, holding one entry per CDR3 protein. Counted here are hundreds of thousands of distinct CDR3 sequences, roughly 29% occurring once; the ten biggest clones make up 0.56%. These receptors are not linked to any known antigen. Input material: blood. Source of these receptors: a girl aged 10 to 17 with multiple sclerosis.

The chain recombines TRBV4-1 with TRBJ2-1; the D gene is possibly TRBD1 (5 bases). Germline-derived CDR1 and CDR2 are MGHRA and YSYEKL. The CDR3 is 16 residues long. The ends were cut back, 3 bases at V and 1 base at J, with 13 bases in the middle. The DNA of the CDR3 is TGCGCCAGCAGCCACCCGGTGGGGCGATCCTACAATGAGCAGTTCTTC. This encodes CASSHPVGRSYNEQFF.

This clonotype came up a few times. The CDR3 coding sequence is TGCAGTGCTAGCCGGGATCGGTACAATGAGCAGTTCTTC. Protein sequence: CSASRDRYNEQFF. This rearrangement joins TRBV20-1 to TRBJ2-1; D possibly corresponds to TRBD2 (5 bases). Trimming pared 3 bases from V and 4 bases from J, leaving 10 bases between. The germline V gene encodes CDR1 DFQATT and CDR2 SNEGSKA (reference sequence). This CDR3 region has 13 residues.

The V gene is TRBV20-1, the J gene TRBJ2-1; 9 bases are a match to TRBD1. This CDR3 is 15 amino acids long. The J segment lost 1 base and the V segment lost 0 bases, leaving 1 base of the junction unmatched. CDR1 and CDR2 from the germline V gene are DFQATT and SNEGSKA (reference sequence). The DNA for the CDR3 is TGCAGTGCTAGAGATGGGACAGGGTCCTACAATGAGCAGTTCTTC. Amino acid sequence: CSARDGTGSYNEQFF.

This clonotype was picked up a small number of times. The V and J genes are TRBV4-1 and TRBJ2-7; D is ambiguous. The CDR3 runs 15 residues. Trimming removed 1 base from V and 5 bases from J, with 15 bases in between. CDR1 and CDR2 (germline): MGHRA, YSYEKL. The CDR3 reads CASSQGQQVSNEQYF. DNA for the CDR3: TGCGCCAGCAGCCAAGGTCAGCAAGTATCGAACGAGCAGTACTTC.

This clonotype was detected only a few times. V usage is TRBV4-3 and J usage is TRBJ2-7, with D tentatively TRBD1 (5 bases). There are 14 residues in the CDR3. Trimming took 3 bases from V and 3 from J, leaving 12 bases between them. From germline, CDR1 is LGHNA and CDR2 YSLEER. CDR3 sequence reads: CASSQSWQGYEQYF. The CDR3 coding sequence is TGCGCCAGCAGCCAGAGTTGGCAGGGCTACGAGCAGTACTTC.

This chain uses TRBV5-1 with TRBJ2-3; 8 bases map to TRBD2. Losses at the gene ends were 4 bases for V and 1 base for J; bases not matched to a gene: 8. Germline-derived CDR1 and CDR2 are SGHRS and YFSETQ. This CDR3 is built from 16 residues. This chain's CDR3 is CASSREGRTRTDTQYF. CDR3 DNA: TGCGCCAGCAGCCGGGAGGGGAGGACCCGCACAGATACGCAGTATTTT.

The V call is TRBV2, the J call TRBJ2-1; 8 bases fit TRBD1. Germline trimming cut 4 bases from V and 8 bases from J; bases unmatched to any gene: 10. The germline V gene has CDR1 SNHLY and CDR2 FYNNEI. CDR3 length: 15 amino acids. The CDR3 here is CASSVGAGGLDEQFF. As DNA, the CDR3 is TGTGCCAGCAGTGTAGGAGCAGGGGGCTTGGATGAGCAGTTCTTC.

The chain recombines TRBV5-1 with TRBJ1-4, with D possibly being TRBD1 (5 bases). Deletions cut 4 bases from V and 0 bases from J, with 10 bases between. The CDR3 has 15 residues. From germline, CDR1 is SGHRS and CDR2 YFSETQ. The CDR3 coding sequence is TGCGCCAGCAGCAGGGACCTTCCAACTAATGAAAAACTGTTTTTT. This encodes CASSRDLPTNEKLFF.

For the CDR3, the DNA is TGCAGTGCCTTATTTAATGTGGGTCTCAATGAGCAGTTCTTC. Translating it yields CSALFNVGLNEQFF. V usage is TRBV20-1 and J usage is TRBJ2-1; D gene ambiguous. Germline CDR1 reads DFQATT; CDR2 reads SNEGSKA (reference sequence). The CDR3 loop spans 14 amino acids. The V end was cut by 6 bases, the J end by 6 bases, with 18 bases between.

The rearrangement uses TRBV6-2 or TRBV6-3 and TRBJ2-7, with TRBD1 matching 11 bases. The V gene end was trimmed by 6 bases and the J gene end by 2 bases; junction bases not matched to a gene: 6. The CDR3 totals 15 residues. Looked up from germline, CDR1 is MNHEY and CDR2 is SVGEGT. CDR3 nucleotide sequence: TGTGCCAGCAGAGCTGGACAGGGGGCAACCTACGAGCAGTACTTC. It encodes CASRAGQGATYEQYF.

This clonotype has a single count. The chain has TRBV5-1 and TRBJ2-2; no firm D call. CDR3 length equals 14 residues. Germline CDR1 and CDR2: SGHRS and YFSETQ. Trimming shortened V by 0 bases and J by 4 bases, and 7 bases separated the two germline ends. CDR3 coding DNA: TGCGCCAGCAGCTTGGGGGCCCTCACCGGGGAGCTGTTTTTT. Protein sequence: CASSLGALTGELFF.

J is TRBJ2-7 and V is TRBV29-1; 11 nucleotides agree with TRBD2. The CDR3 sequence is 12 residues long. The trim removed 4 bases at V and 4 bases at J, leaving 0 bases unmatched. The germline V gene encodes CDR1 SQVTM and CDR2 ANQGSEA. The CDR3 nucleotides are TGCAGCGTTGGACTAGCGGGATACGAGCAGTACTTC. Translating gives CSVGLAGYEQYF.

There are a few counts of this clonotype. The gene calls are TRBV13 and TRBJ2-2; 9 bases line up with TRBD1. V trimming: 6 bases; J trimming: 2 bases; junction bases outside the gene matches: 7. This CDR3 spans 16 amino acids. Germline loops: CDR1 PRHDT, CDR2 FYEKMQ (reference sequence). DNA of the CDR3: TGTGCCAGCAGATGGAGGACAGGGGTCAACACCGGGGAGCTGTTTTTT. It encodes CASRWRTGVNTGELFF. The whole variable domain, remainder taken from reference TRBV13 and TRBJ2-2, is AAGVIQSPRHLIKEKRETATLKCYPIPRHDTVYWYQQGPGQDPQFLISFYEKMQSDKGSIPDRFSAQQFSDYHSELNMSSLELGDSALYFCASRWRTGVNTGELFFGEGSRLTVL.

This chain joins TRBV9 and TRBJ2-5; TRBD2 agrees at 10 bases. The junction had 7 bases not matched to a gene; V was cut back by 0 bases and J by 5 bases. This CDR3 has 16 residues. Germline lookup yields CDR1 SGDLS and CDR2 YYNGEE. The CDR3 nucleotides are TGTGCCAGCAGCGTAGGTGGGACTAGCGCGGGGGAGACCCAGTACTTC. Residues: CASSVGGTSAGETQYF.

The V gene is TRBV9, the J gene TRBJ2-5, with TRBD1 matching 11 bases. This CDR3 has 17 residues. Germline CDR1 and CDR2: SGDLS and YYNGEE. The V gene end was trimmed by 0 bases and the J gene end by 4 bases; junction bases not matched to a gene: 8. The CDR3 DNA is TGTGCCAGCAGCGTAGGGACAGGGGGCGTCTGGGGAGAGACCCAGTACTTC. Translation gives CASSVGTGGVWGETQYF.

On this clonotype: A much larger clone lies a single base off, so this may be a read error. The chain uses TRBV29-1 and TRBJ2-1; D gene uncertain. CDR3 size: 13 residues. Trimming cost V 2 bases and J 8 bases, with 13 bases left between them. Germline assignment: CDR1 SQVTM and CDR2 ANQGSEA. This CDR3 reads CSVEKLQSDEQFF. The CDR3 DNA reads as TGCAGCGTTGAAAAGTTACAGAGCGATGAGCAGTTCTTC.

Here the CDR3 reads CSARGQEFWGWDEQYF. CDR3 sequence (DNA): TGCAGTGCTAGAGGTCAGGAGTTTTGGGGTTGGGATGAGCAGTACTTC. The V gene is TRBV20-1, the J gene TRBJ2-7; D unclear. The CDR3 contains 16 residues. Deletions cut 1 base from V and 7 bases from J, with 23 bases between. CDR1 and CDR2 from the germline V gene are DFQATT and SNEGSKA (reference sequence).